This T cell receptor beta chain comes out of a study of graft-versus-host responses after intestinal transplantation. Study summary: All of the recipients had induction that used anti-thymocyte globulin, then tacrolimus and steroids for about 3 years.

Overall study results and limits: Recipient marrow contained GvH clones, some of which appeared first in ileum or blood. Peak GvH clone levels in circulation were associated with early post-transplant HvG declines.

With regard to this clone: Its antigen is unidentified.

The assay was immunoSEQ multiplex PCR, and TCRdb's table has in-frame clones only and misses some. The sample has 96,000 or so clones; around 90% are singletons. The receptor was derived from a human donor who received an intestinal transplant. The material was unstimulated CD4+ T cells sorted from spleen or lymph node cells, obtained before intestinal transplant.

Here the CDR3 DNA reads TGTGCCTGGAGTGAGACAAGACAGAGTACCCAGTACTTC. This sequence encodes CAWSETRQSTQYF. This chain connects TRBV30 to TRBJ2-5; maybe TRBD1 (5 bases). The V gene lost 1 base and the J gene lost 8 bases, with 14 bases spanning the gap. Germline assignment: CDR1 GTSNPN and CDR2 SVGIG (reference sequence). This CDR3 is 13 amino acids long.